This passage covers 15 T cell receptor beta chains from one sample sequenced in a study of long-term antiretroviral therapy in people with HIV (dated by TCRdb to 2021 to 2024). Sequencing of the TRB variable region was done with the immunoSEQ hsTCRB v3.0 assay at survey level resolution. Drawn from immuneACCESS, this table holds only the in-frame rearrangements with V and J called that TCRdb kept. Clones are partly lost; checked studies trace under half to an unresolved V gene and leave the rest unexplained. Within this sample are roughly 11,000 clones, with about 89% of them counted one time only. Of the sample, more than 15% falls within the top ten clones. Specimen: unsorted PBMCs, collected 0.2 years before starting antiretroviral therapy. The receptor source for this set is a woman aged 40 to 50 with HIV.

The V call is TRBV19, the J call TRBJ2-7, with TRBD1 as a possible D gene (6 bases). Germline loops: CDR1 LNHDA, CDR2 SQIVND (reference sequence). The CDR3 consists of 14 residues. Trimming pared 3 bases from V and 2 bases from J, leaving 11 bases between. For the CDR3, the DNA is TGTGCCAGTAGTATGCAGGGGCTTCCCTACGAGCAGTACTTC. Amino acid sequence: CASSMQGLPYEQYF.

This chain connects TRBV18 to TRBJ2-5; D may be TRBD2 (6 bases). CDR1 and CDR2 (germline): KGHSH, LQKENI. The CDR3 contains 13 residues. Trimming took 6 bases from V and 4 from J, leaving 12 bases between them. The CDR3 is CASSARDLETQYF. CDR3 coding DNA: TGTGCCAGCTCGGCCCGGGACTTAGAGACCCAGTACTTC.

The rearrangement joins TRBV6-6 to TRBJ1-1; a possible D gene is TRBD1 (5 bases). Per germline, CDR1 MNHNY and CDR2 SVGAGI (reference sequence). V was cut by 11 bases and J by 0 bases, with 16 bases left in between. CDR3 length equals 14 residues. CDR3 sequence: CAGKTREMNTEAFF. The CDR3 nucleotides are TGTGCCGGAAAGACCAGGGAAATGAACACTGAAGCTTTCTTT.

The rearrangement joins TRBV19 to TRBJ2-7, with 12 bases fitting TRBD2. J was trimmed by 2 bases and V by 5 bases; bases with no gene match: 10. The CDR3 contains 17 residues. Per germline, CDR1 LNHDA and CDR2 SQIVND (reference sequence). The CDR3 loop is CASSLTSGGLKAYEQYF. For the CDR3, the DNA is TGTGCCAGTAGTTTGACTAGCGGGGGACTTAAAGCCTACGAGCAGTACTTC.

The chain carries TRBV5-4 and TRBJ2-7; D possibly uses TRBD1 or TRBD2 (5 bases each). The CDR3 extends over 14 amino acids. The ends were cut back, 0 bases at V and 5 bases at J, with 12 bases in the middle. The germline V gene has CDR1 SGHNT and CDR2 YYREEE (reference sequence). As DNA, the CDR3 is TGTGCCAGCAGCTTGGACCAGGGAGCGCACGAGCAGTACTTC. Residues: CASSLDQGAHEQYF.

V gene TRBV6-5 combines with J gene TRBJ2-1, with a tentative D call TRBD1 (6 bases). This CDR3 has 15 residues. Germline CDR1 and CDR2: MNHEY and SVGAGI. V was pared by 0 bases and J by 9 bases, with 15 bases between. The DNA for the CDR3 is TGTGCCAGCAGTTACTCGAAGGACAGAGTCTTTGAGCAGTTCTTC. Protein: CASSYSKDRVFEQFF.

The chain has TRBV29-1 and TRBJ2-7, with TRBD1 matching over 9 bases. CDR1 and CDR2 from the germline V gene are SQVTM and ANQGSEA. V lost 6 bases to trimming and J lost 3 bases; unmatched junction nucleotides: 3. The CDR3 has 12 amino acids. The CDR3 spells CSVPGQGYEQYF. CDR3 sequence (DNA): TGCAGCGTCCCGGGACAGGGCTACGAGCAGTACTTC.

This chain joins TRBV5-1 and TRBJ2-1; 7 bases agree with TRBD1. CDR3 length equals 15 residues. The germline gives CDR1 SGHRS, CDR2 YFSETQ. The trim removed 0 bases at V and 3 bases at J, leaving 3 bases unmatched. The CDR3 sequence: CASSLDQGDYNEQFF. The DNA for the CDR3 is TGCGCCAGCAGCTTGGACCAGGGGGACTACAATGAGCAGTTCTTC.

This rearrangement joins TRBV7-7 to TRBJ2-3; a weak D match, TRBD1 (5 bases). CDR3 length equals 16 residues. The germline V and J ends were trimmed by 5 bases and 0 bases, with 15 bases remaining between them. Per the germline V gene, CDR1 is SSHAT and CDR2 is FNYEAQ (reference sequence). The CDR3 sequence: CASSKGADLSTDTQYF. CDR3 nucleotides: TGTGCCAGCAGCAAAGGGGCGGATCTTAGCACAGATACGCAGTATTTT.

The gene calls are TRBV19 and TRBJ1-2, with 9 bases lining up with TRBD1. This CDR3 spans 15 amino acids. J was trimmed by 3 bases and V by 6 bases; bases with no gene match: 8. Germline CDR1 reads LNHDA; CDR2 reads SQIVND (reference sequence). The chain's CDR3 is CASRMTGGPDYGYTF. CDR3 DNA: TGTGCCAGTAGGATGACAGGGGGTCCGGACTATGGCTACACCTTC.

This chain uses TRBV30 with TRBJ2-2; no definite D call. Trimming shortened V by 1 base and J by 1 base, and 4 bases separated the two germline ends. Germline CDR1 and CDR2: GTSNPN and SVGIG (reference sequence). The CDR3 consists of 13 residues. CDR3 in amino acids: CAWSEQNTGELFF. CDR3 in DNA: TGTGCCTGGAGTGAACAGAACACCGGGGAGCTGTTTTTT. Using reference TRBV30 and TRBJ2-2 for the parts outside the CDR3, the full variable domain is SQTIHQWPATLVQPVGSPLSLECTVEGTSNPNLYWYRQAAGRGLQLLFYSVGIGQISSEVPQNLSASRPQDRQFILSSKKLLLSDSGFYLCAWSEQNTGELFFGEGSRLTVL.

The V and J genes are TRBV15 and TRBJ1-4, with 11 nucleotides matching TRBD1. The CDR3 covers 16 residues. V dropped 0 bases and J dropped 7; count of bases not matched to a gene: 4. Germline CDR1 LNHNV, CDR2 YYDKDF (reference sequence). CDR3 loop: CATSRDSGTGGEKLFF. The CDR3 DNA reads as TGTGCCACCAGCAGAGATTCGGGGACAGGGGGTGAAAAACTGTTTTTT.

The chain couples TRBV5-1 to TRBJ1-4, with D uncertain. The ends were cut back, 4 bases at V and 8 bases at J, with 12 bases in the middle. Per the germline V gene, CDR1 is SGHRS and CDR2 is YFSETQ. This CDR3 contains 13 residues. The CDR3 loop reads CASSEQGQEKLFF. CDR3 nucleotides: TGCGCCAGCAGCGAGCAAGGCCAAGAAAAACTGTTTTTT.

The chain couples TRBV5-6 to TRBJ2-3, with D possibly matching TRBD2 (7 bases). This CDR3 contains 15 residues. Looked up from germline, CDR1 is SGHDT and CDR2 is YYEEEE. Trimming removed 0 bases from V and 2 bases from J, with 10 bases in between. CDR3 loop: CASSLGGGLTDTQYF. The CDR3, as DNA: TGTGCCAGCAGCTTGGGGGGGGGCCTCACAGATACGCAGTATTTT.

The chain uses TRBV19 and TRBJ1-6; 8 nucleotides line up with TRBD1. CDR1 and CDR2 from the germline V gene are LNHDA and SQIVND (reference sequence). J lost 1 base, V lost 4 bases, and 12 bases had no gene match. CDR3 length: 19 residues. The CDR3 region has the DNA TGTGCCAGTAGTACCCAGGACAGGGAGGCTTTGTCCTATAATTCACCCCTCCACTTT. It yields the protein CASSTQDREALSYNSPLHF.